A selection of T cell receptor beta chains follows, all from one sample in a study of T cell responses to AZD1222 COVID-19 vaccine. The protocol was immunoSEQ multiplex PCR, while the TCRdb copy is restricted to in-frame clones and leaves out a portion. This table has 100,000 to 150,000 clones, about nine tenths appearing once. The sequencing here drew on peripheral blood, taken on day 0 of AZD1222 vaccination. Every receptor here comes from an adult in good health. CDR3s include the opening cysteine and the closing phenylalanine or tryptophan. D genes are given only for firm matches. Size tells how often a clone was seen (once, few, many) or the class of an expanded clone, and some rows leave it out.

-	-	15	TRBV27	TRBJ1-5	CASSLEGISNQPQHF	TGTGCCAGCAGTTTAGAGGGTATTAGCAATCAGCCCCAGCATTTT
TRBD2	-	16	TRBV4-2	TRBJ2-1	CASSQETSGGASEQFF	TGTGCCAGCAGCCAGGAGACTAGCGGGGGGGCCAGTGAGCAGTTCTTC
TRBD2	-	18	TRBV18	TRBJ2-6	CASSPWTSQQSGANVLTF	TGTGCCAGCTCACCTTGGACTAGTCAGCAGTCTGGGGCCAACGTCCTGACTTTC
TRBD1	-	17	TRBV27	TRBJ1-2	CASSLRAITGASYGYTF	TGTGCCAGCAGCCTGAGGGCCATTACAGGGGCAAGCTATGGCTACACCTTC
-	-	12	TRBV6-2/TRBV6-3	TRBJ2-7	CASSYSRREQYF	TGTGCCAGCAGTTACTCGAGGCGCGAGCAGTACTTC
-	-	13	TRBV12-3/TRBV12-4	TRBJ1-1	CASSRMGRQGAFF	TGTGCCAGCAGCCGGATGGGTCGGCAGGGAGCTTTCTTT
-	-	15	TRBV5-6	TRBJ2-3	CASSQRRLSTDTQYF	TGTGCCAGCAGCCAACGGCGACTTAGCACAGATACGCAGTATTTT
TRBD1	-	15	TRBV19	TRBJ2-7	CASRNPGQGDYEQYF	TGTGCCAGTAGAAACCCGGGACAGGGGGACTACGAGCAGTACTTC
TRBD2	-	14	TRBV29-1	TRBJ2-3	CSVEPAGDPDTQYF	TGCAGCGTTGAGCCGGCGGGAGACCCAGATACGCAGTATTTT
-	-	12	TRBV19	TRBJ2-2	CASSARQGELFF	TGTGCCAGTAGTGCACGACAGGGGGAGCTGTTTTTT
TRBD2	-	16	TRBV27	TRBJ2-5	CASSSSASGRVETQYF	TGTGCCAGCAGTTCGTCAGCTAGCGGGAGGGTGGAGACCCAGTACTTC
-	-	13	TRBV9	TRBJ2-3	CASSPREGALGYF	TGTGCCAGCAGCCCCCGGGAGGGGGCGCTTGGGTATTTT
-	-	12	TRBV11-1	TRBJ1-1	CASSLVGREAFF	TGTGCCAGCAGCTTAGTGGGCAGGGAAGCTTTCTTT
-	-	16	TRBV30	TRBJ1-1	CAWVSEGPYGGTEAFF	TGTGCCTGGGTCAGTGAGGGGCCCTACGGGGGCACTGAAGCTTTCTTT
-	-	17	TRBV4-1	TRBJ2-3	CASSQGPVPPNTDTQYF	TGCGCCAGCAGCCAAGGGCCTGTGCCACCCAACACAGATACGCAGTATTTT
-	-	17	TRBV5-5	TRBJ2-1	CASSHSRYLSSYNEQFF	TGTGCCAGCAGCCACTCTAGGTACTTAAGCTCCTACAATGAGCAGTTCTTC
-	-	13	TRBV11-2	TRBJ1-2	CASSQGRDHGYTF	TGTGCCAGCAGCCAGGGCAGGGATCATGGCTACACCTTC
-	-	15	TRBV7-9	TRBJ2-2	CASRTPGTYTGELFF	TGTGCCAGCAGGACCCCGGGCACGTACACCGGGGAGCTGTTTTTT
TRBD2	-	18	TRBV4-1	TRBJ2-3	CASSQDGASGTRTDTQYF	TGCGCCAGCAGCCAAGATGGAGCTAGCGGGACCAGGACAGATACGCAGTATTTT
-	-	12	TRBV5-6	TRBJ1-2	CASSLSTYGYTF	TGTGCCAGCAGCTTGTCTACCTATGGCTACACCTTC
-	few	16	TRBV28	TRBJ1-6	CASKTVLGSYNSPLHF	TGTGCCAGCAAGACAGTTCTCGGCTCCTATAATTCACCCCTCCACTTT
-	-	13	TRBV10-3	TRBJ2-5	CAISEPGPKTQYF	TGTGCCATCAGTGAACCAGGGCCGAAGACCCAGTACTTC
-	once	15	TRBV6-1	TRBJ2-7	CASSEGPEGHYEQYF	TGTGCCAGCAGTGAAGGGCCGGAGGGCCACTACGAGCAGTACTTC
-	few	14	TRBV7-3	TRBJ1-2	CASSLLHTGNGYTF	TGTGCCAGCAGTCTTCTCCACACAGGGAACGGCTACACCTTC
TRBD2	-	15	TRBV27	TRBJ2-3	CASSLMAGARDTQYF	TGTGCCAGCAGTTTAATGGCGGGAGCCCGTGATACGCAGTATTTT
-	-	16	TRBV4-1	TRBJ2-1	CASSQTPQSSYNEQFF	TGCGCCAGCAGCCAGACCCCACAAAGCTCCTACAATGAGCAGTTCTTC
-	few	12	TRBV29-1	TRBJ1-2	CSVVTRVYGYTF	TGCAGCGTTGTTACCAGGGTTTATGGCTACACCTTC
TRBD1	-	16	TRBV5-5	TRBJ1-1	CASSLLPRDSRTEAFF	TGTGCCAGCAGCTTGCTCCCCCGGGACAGTAGAACTGAAGCTTTCTTT
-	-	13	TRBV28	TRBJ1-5	CASSLGLYQPQHF	TGTGCCAGCAGTTTAGGTCTGTATCAGCCCCAGCATTTT
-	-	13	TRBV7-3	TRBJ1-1	CASSSSAGFEAFF	TGTGCCAGCAGCTCGTCTGCGGGATTTGAAGCTTTCTTT
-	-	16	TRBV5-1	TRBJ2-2	CASSFWSRGSTGELFF	TGCGCCAGCAGCTTCTGGTCTCGGGGGTCCACCGGGGAGCTGTTTTTT
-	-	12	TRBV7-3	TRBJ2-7	CASSPTGYEQYF	TGTGCCAGCAGCCCGACTGGCTACGAGCAGTACTTC
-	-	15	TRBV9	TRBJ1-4	CASSPTGTKNEKLFF	TGTGCCAGCAGCCCCACGGGGACAAAAAATGAAAAACTGTTTTTT
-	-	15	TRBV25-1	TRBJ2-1	CASSDPNRSFREQFF	TGTGCCAGCAGTGACCCGAACAGGAGCTTCCGTGAGCAGTTCTTC
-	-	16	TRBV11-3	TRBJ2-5	CASSSRSRASQETQYF	TGTGCCAGCAGCTCCCGGTCCAGGGCCTCCCAAGAGACCCAGTACTTC
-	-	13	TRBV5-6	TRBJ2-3	CASSGGTPDTQYF	TGTGCCAGCAGCGGGGGAACCCCAGATACGCAGTATTTT
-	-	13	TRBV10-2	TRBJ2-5	CASSGFMRETQYF	TGCGCCAGCAGTGGGTTTATGAGGGAGACCCAGTACTTC
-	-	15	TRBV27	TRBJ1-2	CASSPLQSPDYGYTF	TGTGCCAGCAGTCCCCTCCAGTCCCCTGACTATGGCTACACCTTC
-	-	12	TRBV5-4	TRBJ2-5	CASRTVGETQYF	TGTGCCAGCAGGACCGTAGGGGAGACCCAGTACTTC
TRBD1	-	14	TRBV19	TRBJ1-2	CASSILQGAHGYTF	TGTGCCAGTAGTATCTTACAGGGGGCGCATGGCTACACCTTC
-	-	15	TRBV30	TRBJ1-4	CAWRAGVATNEKLFF	TGTGCCTGGAGGGCAGGGGTTGCAACTAATGAAAAACTGTTTTTT
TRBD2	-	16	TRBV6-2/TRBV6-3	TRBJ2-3	CASSYQTSGARETQYF	TGTGCCAGCAGTTACCAGACTAGCGGGGCCAGGGAGACGCAGTATTTT
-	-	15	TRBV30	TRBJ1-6	CAWSVRGVVRSPLHF	TGTGCCTGGAGTGTACGGGGGGTAGTAAGGTCACCCCTCCACTTT
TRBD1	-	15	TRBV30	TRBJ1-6	CAWKPTGGLDSPLHF	TGTGCCTGGAAGCCAACAGGGGGCCTGGATTCACCCCTCCACTTT
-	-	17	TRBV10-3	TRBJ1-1	CAISDPLGAGAHTEAFF	TGTGCCATCAGTGATCCCCTGGGCGCGGGAGCTCACACTGAAGCTTTCTTT
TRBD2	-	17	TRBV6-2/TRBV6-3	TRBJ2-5	CASSYVTSGSAQETQYF	TGTGCCAGCAGTTACGTGACTAGCGGGAGTGCCCAAGAGACCCAGTACTTC